The next 14 T cell receptor beta chains were all read from a single sample in a study of long-term antiretroviral therapy in people with HIV. Investigators performed immunoSEQ version v3.0 at survey level. Clones were read by immunoSEQ multiplex PCR, and TCRdb kept only the in-frame ones, dropping some. This repertoire shows 15,000 to 20,000 clones, around four fifths found once; its top ten account for roughly 15%. This specimen was unsorted PBMCs, taken less than 2.2 years before starting antiretroviral therapy. These receptors came from a man aged 25-45 years with HIV.

The chain employs TRBV27 and TRBJ1-1; D is unresolved. The V end was cut by 6 bases, the J end by 8 bases, with 13 bases between. The CDR3 spans 12 residues. The germline CDR1 and CDR2 sequences are MNHEY and SMNVEV (reference sequence). The CDR3 DNA reads TGTGCCAGCAGCGCCTCAGGCGTGGAAGCTTTCTTT. It is translated as CASSASGVEAFF.

The chain joins TRBV19 to TRBJ2-1; perhaps TRBD1 as D (6 bases). Trimming left V 5 bases short and J 6 bases short, with 11 bases between. This CDR3 has 13 amino acids. Per the germline V gene, CDR1 is LNHDA and CDR2 is SQIVND (reference sequence). CDR3 coding DNA: TGTGCCAGTAGTCACGGACAGCCCAATGAGCAGTTCTTC. Residues: CASSHGQPNEQFF. The entire variable domain, with the rest obtained from reference TRBV19 and TRBJ2-1, is as follows: DGGITQSPKYLFRKEGQNVTLSCEQNLNHDAMYWYRQDPGQGLRLIYYSQIVNDFQKGDIAEGYSVSREKKESFPLTVTSAQKNPTAFYLCASSHGQPNEQFFGPGTRLTVL.

This chain connects TRBV19 to TRBJ1-3; 7 bases fit TRBD1. Germline V gene data show CDR1 as LNHDA and CDR2 as SQIVND (reference sequence). This CDR3 spans 14 amino acids. V lost 9 bases and J lost 3; bases outside the gene matches: 8. The CDR3 region is CASSEGGVGNTIYF. CDR3 bases: TGTGCCAGCAGTGAAGGGGGCGTTGGAAACACCATATATTTT. Variable domain in full (rest from reference TRBV19 and TRBJ1-3): DGGITQSPKYLFRKEGQNVTLSCEQNLNHDAMYWYRQDPGQGLRLIYYSQIVNDFQKGDIAEGYSVSREKKESFPLTVTSAQKNPTAFYLCASSEGGVGNTIYFGEGSWLTVV.

The chain is built from TRBV19 and TRBJ2-3; D is possibly TRBD1 (6 bases). The V and J ends lost 5 bases and 2 bases respectively, with 17 bases between them. This CDR3 is built from 16 residues. CDR1 and CDR2 (germline): LNHDA, SQIVND (reference sequence). The CDR3 spells CASSHGGGQLTDTQYF. DNA of the CDR3: TGTGCCAGTAGTCATGGTGGAGGACAGCTCACAGATACGCAGTATTTT.

In this sample, this clone turned up once. The rearrangement joins TRBV7-3 to TRBJ2-3; D not certain. V shed 3 bases and J shed 0 bases, with 4 bases lying between them. Germline assignment: CDR1 SGHTA and CDR2 FQGTGA. The length of the CDR3 is 13 residues. CDR3 in amino acids: CASSFSSTDTQYF. CDR3 nucleotides: TGTGCCAGCAGCTTTTCTAGCACAGATACGCAGTATTTT.

The chain joins TRBV2 to TRBJ1-2; 10 bases line up with TRBD1. Trimming took 10 bases from V and 2 from J; bases not matched to a gene: 4. The V gene's germline CDR1 is SNHLY and CDR2 FYNNEI. The CDR3 spans 13 residues. The CDR3 region is CATWGQGNYGYTF. DNA for the CDR3: TGTGCCACTTGGGGACAGGGGAACTATGGCTACACCTTC.

This clone was counted once. The rearrangement links TRBV7-2 to TRBJ2-7; D is undetermined. V gave up 1 base and J gave up 6 bases, with 13 bases separating them. The germline CDR1 and CDR2 sequences are SGHTA and FQGNSA. CDR3 size: 14 residues. The CDR3: CASSLEVGLSEQYF. CDR3 DNA sequence: TGTGCCAGCAGCTTAGAGGTCGGGCTGTCCGAGCAGTACTTC.

The V call is TRBV4-2, the J call TRBJ2-1; 11 bases are shared with TRBD2. The CDR3 contains 20 residues. Unmatched junction bases numbered 14, after V lost 4 bases and J lost 0 bases. Germline values: CDR1 LGHNA, CDR2 YNFKEQ. The DNA for the CDR3 is TGTGCCAGCAGCCTCTCTAGCGGGGGGCCCCTAGGTGGCTCCTACAATGAGCAGTTCTTC. Protein: CASSLSSGGPLGGSYNEQFF.

This clone occurred once. This chain joins TRBV11-3 and TRBJ2-5, with TRBD1 as a possible D gene (5 bases). The V gene's germline CDR1 is SGHNT and CDR2 YENEEA. The CDR3 totals 13 residues. Trimming stripped 3 bases from V and 4 bases from J, with 9 bases between. The CDR3 coding sequence is TGTGCCAGCAGCTTCGGACATGGAGAGACCCAGTACTTC. As protein: CASSFGHGETQYF.

The rearrangement joins TRBV28 to TRBJ2-1, with 7 bases fitting TRBD2. CDR1 and CDR2 from the germline V gene are MDHEN and SYDVKM. CDR3 length equals 16 residues. Germline trimming cut 7 bases from V and 4 bases from J; bases unmatched to any gene: 13. The CDR3 reads CASTLSGLAAYNEQFF. DNA of the CDR3: TGTGCCAGCACACTAAGCGGGCTAGCGGCTTACAATGAGCAGTTCTTC.

This chain connects TRBV10-3 to TRBJ2-5, with no clear D. Trimming left V 3 bases short and J 5 bases short, with 4 bases between. This CDR3 has 11 amino acids. The germline CDR1 and CDR2 sequences are ENHRY and SYGVKD. The CDR3 DNA follows: TGTGCCATCAGTGACCGGGAGACCCAGTACTTC. Translating gives CAISDRETQYF.

This clone showed up just once. The gene calls are TRBV2 and TRBJ1-3; maybe TRBD1 (5 bases). Germline CDR1 reads SNHLY; CDR2 reads FYNNEI. Trimming removed 6 bases at V and 2 bases at J, with 17 bases between. The CDR3 sequence is 16 residues long. The CDR3 DNA is TGTGCCAGCAGGATAGACCCCGCAGGGCCTGGAAACACCATATATTTT. Translation gives CASRIDPAGPGNTIYF.

This clone was seen only once. The chain couples TRBV7-2 to TRBJ1-1, with TRBD1 matching over 7 bases. The CDR3 runs 13 residues. The J segment lost 8 bases and the V segment lost 5 bases, leaving 8 bases of the junction unmatched. Germline CDR1 is SGHTA and CDR2 is FQGNSA. As DNA, the CDR3 is TGTGCCAGCAGCGCCCGACAGGGAGGGGAAGCTTTCTTT. This sequence encodes CASSARQGGEAFF. Full variable domain (missing parts from reference TRBV7-2 and TRBJ1-1): GAGVSQSPSNKVTEKGKDVELRCDPISGHTALYWYRQSLGQGLEFLIYFQGNSAPDKSGLPSDRFSAERTGGSVSTLTIQRTQQEDSAVYLCASSARQGGEAFFGQGTRLTVV.

This sequence joins TRBV29-1 and TRBJ2-3; D ambiguous. Trimming cost V 4 bases and J 2 bases, with 7 bases left between them. Germline CDR1 and CDR2: SQVTM and ANQGSEA. This CDR3 is 12 amino acids long. CDR3 bases: TGCAGCGTTGTTCTGTACACAGATACGCAGTATTTT. This sequence encodes CSVVLYTDTQYF.